This passage covers 17 T cell receptor beta chains from one sample sequenced in a study of blood T cells in healthy people across ages. Then a second PCR, running about 6 to 12 cycles, was carried out with a sample-barcoded 5' primer and a J-beta primer mix. TCRdb re-called the 5' RACE reads with MiXCR, one entry per CDR3 protein. The sample includes around 1.7 million distinct CDR3 sequences, 28% seen only once; the top ten take less than 9.5%. Material: blood. The receptors were gathered from a woman younger than 45 in good health.

The genes are TRBV6-4 and TRBJ2-1; no definite D call. This CDR3 has 13 residues. In germline, CDR1 is MRHNA, CDR2 SNTAGT. V was clipped by 6 bases and J by 2 bases, with 8 bases between them. The CDR3 protein is CASRRRAYNEQFF. CDR3 bases: TGTGCCAGCAGGAGACGAGCCTACAATGAGCAGTTCTTC.

The table lists this clonotype with many counts. This chain uses TRBV5-5 with TRBJ2-1; 8 nucleotides agree with TRBD2. The V segment lost 1 base and the J segment 1 base; nucleotides outside the gene matches: 4. Germline V gene sequence: CDR1 SGHKS, CDR2 YYEKEE (reference sequence). The CDR3 has 16 residues. The CDR3 sequence: CASSLRSGTSYNEQFF. The CDR3 DNA sequence: TGTGCCAGCAGCTTGCGTAGCGGGACATCCTACAATGAGCAGTTCTTC.

The chain employs TRBV20-1 and TRBJ2-3; TRBD1 aligns across 7 bases. The CDR3 has 14 residues. From germline, CDR1 is DFQATT and CDR2 SNEGSKA (reference sequence). Trimming at V came to 4 bases and at J to 1 base, leaving 5 bases not matched to a gene. DNA of the CDR3: TGCAGTGCTATCCCAGGACAGGGCACAGATACGCAGTATTTT. Its protein is CSAIPGQGTDTQYF.

This clonotype was seen only a few times. The chain carries TRBV7-2 and TRBJ2-7; 13 bases line up with TRBD2. Per germline, CDR1 SGHTA and CDR2 FQGNSA. The CDR3 has 20 amino acids. The ends lost 5 bases at V and 0 bases at J; junction bases unmatched: 16. CDR3 in DNA: TGTGCCAGCAGCGAGGTGTTACTAGCGGGAGGGATCAAGAGCTCCTACGAGCAGTACTTC. This translates into CASSEVLLAGGIKSSYEQYF. Combining the CDR3 with reference TRBV7-2 and TRBJ2-7 gives the whole variable domain GAGVSQSPSNKVTEKGKDVELRCDPISGHTALYWYRQSLGQGLEFLIYFQGNSAPDKSGLPSDRFSAERTGGSVSTLTIQRTQQEDSAVYLCASSEVLLAGGIKSSYEQYFGPGTRLTVT.

This chain links TRBV5-1 with TRBJ2-5; either TRBD1 or TRBD2 may fit D (5 bases each). Trimming removed 3 bases at V and 0 bases at J, with 12 bases between. Germline CDR1 and CDR2: SGHRS and YFSETQ. The CDR3 has 15 residues. Here the CDR3 DNA reads TGCGCCAGCAGCTGGGAACTAGGGGACCAAGAGACCCAGTACTTC. It is translated as CASSWELGDQETQYF.

This clonotype has just a few counts. The V call is TRBV12-3 or TRBV12-4, the J call TRBJ2-4; 7 nucleotides agree with TRBD2. The CDR3 has 13 residues. V shed 7 bases and J 8 bases; nucleotides not matched to a gene: 8. CDR3 nucleotides: TGTGCCAGCACCTGGGGGGGGATGGACATTCAGTACTTC. Its protein is CASTWGGMDIQYF.

Of note for this clonotype: The junction departs from germline at one end; a sequencing error may be responsible. DNA of the CDR3: TGTGCCAGCACCCAGGGCCGTATGCAGGTCTTC. Protein product: CASTQGRMQVF. This chain connects TRBV6-5 to TRBJ2-1; a possible D gene is TRBD1 (5 bases). This CDR3 is built from 11 residues. Germline values: CDR1 MNHEY, CDR2 SVGAGI.

The chain employs TRBV28 and TRBJ1-5; weak D call: TRBD1 (5 bases). The CDR3 spans 14 residues. The V gene's germline CDR1 is MDHEN and CDR2 SYDVKM. V lost 5 bases to trimming and J lost 5 bases, with 13 bases between them. For the CDR3, the DNA is TGTGCCAGCAGTATCAGACAGAATTATCAGCCCCAGCATTTT. This encodes CASSIRQNYQPQHF.

This clonotype was seen more than once but under ten times. This chain joins TRBV7-9 and TRBJ1-3, with D perhaps matching TRBD1 (5 bases). The germline V gene has CDR1 SEHNR and CDR2 FQNEAQ (reference sequence). CDR3 length: 15 residues. V shed 5 bases and J shed 0 bases, with 11 bases lying between them. The CDR3 region is CASSPRGLSGNTIYF. Here the CDR3 DNA reads TGTGCCAGCAGCCCGAGGGGCCTCTCTGGAAACACCATATATTTT.

This clonotype was recorded a few times. The gene calls are TRBV20-1 and TRBJ2-3, with a possible D match to TRBD1 (5 bases). Per the germline V gene, CDR1 is DFQATT and CDR2 is SNEGSKA (reference sequence). The V and J ends lost 3 bases and 5 bases respectively, with 6 bases between them. This CDR3 region has 11 residues. CDR3 protein: CSASQGDTQYF. As DNA, the CDR3 is TGCAGTGCTAGCCAGGGAGATACGCAGTATTTT.

A remark on this clonotype: Just one base apart from a much larger clone, this may be a read error. This chain uses TRBV20-1 with TRBJ2-7; D ambiguous. CDR3 length equals 13 residues. Per the germline V gene, CDR1 is DFQATT and CDR2 is SNEGSKA (reference sequence). The CDR3 nucleotides are TGCAGTGCTATCATTGGCATCTCCTACGAGCAGGACTTC. The encoded protein is CSAIIGISYEQDF.

J is TRBJ2-6 and V is TRBV6-1; D gene uncertain. V gave up 4 bases and J gave up 1 base, with 11 bases separating them. The CDR3 contains 16 residues. Germline values: CDR1 MNHNS, CDR2 SASEGT. The CDR3 reads CASSGKGRSGANVLTF. Here the CDR3 DNA reads TGTGCCAGCAGTGGTAAAGGCAGATCTGGGGCCAACGTCCTGACTTTC.

This clonotype has a single count. The rearrangement links TRBV6-2 or TRBV6-3 to TRBJ2-5, with D perhaps given as TRBD1 or TRBD2 (5 bases each). V lost 6 bases, J lost 4 bases, and 12 bases lay in between. This CDR3 has 13 residues. Looked up from germline, CDR1 is MNHEY and CDR2 is SVGEGT. The CDR3 sequence: CASSRDLPETQYF. For the CDR3, the DNA is TGTGCCAGCAGCAGGGACCTGCCAGAGACCCAGTACTTC.

This clonotype showed up many times. The chain carries TRBV2 and TRBJ2-7; possibly TRBD1 for D (5 bases). Trimming cost V 6 bases and J 0 bases, with 6 bases left between them. This CDR3 spans 12 amino acids. CDR1 and CDR2 from the germline V gene are SNHLY and FYNNEI. CDR3 sequence: CASRQVSYEQYF. CDR3 DNA: TGTGCCAGCAGACAGGTCTCCTACGAGCAGTACTTC.

This clonotype showed up many times. This chain joins TRBV12-3 or TRBV12-4 and TRBJ2-1, with a tentative D call TRBD2 (6 bases). The V end was cut by 4 bases, the J end by 10 bases, with 14 bases between. The CDR3 runs 13 residues. CDR3 DNA sequence: TGTGCCAGCAGTTCCGGTGGGGGGTACGAGCAGTTCTTC. This gives the protein CASSSGGGYEQFF.

The chain combines TRBV20-1 with TRBJ2-7; the D is unclear. The CDR3 runs 11 residues. V was clipped by 3 bases and J by 6 bases, with 9 bases between them. The germline CDR1 and CDR2 sequences are DFQATT and SNEGSKA (reference sequence). CDR3 in amino acids: CSARDGFEQYF. Written as DNA, the CDR3 is TGCAGTGCTAGGGATGGCTTCGAGCAGTACTTC.

The chain couples TRBV9 to TRBJ2-3; no reliable D call. Deletions cut 4 bases from V and 4 bases from J, with 7 bases between. CDR1 SGDLS and CDR2 YYNGEE come from the germline V gene. This CDR3 region has 12 residues. Written as DNA, the CDR3 is TGTGCCAGCAGCTCGTACCCAGATACGCAGTATTTT. It specifies CASSSYPDTQYF.